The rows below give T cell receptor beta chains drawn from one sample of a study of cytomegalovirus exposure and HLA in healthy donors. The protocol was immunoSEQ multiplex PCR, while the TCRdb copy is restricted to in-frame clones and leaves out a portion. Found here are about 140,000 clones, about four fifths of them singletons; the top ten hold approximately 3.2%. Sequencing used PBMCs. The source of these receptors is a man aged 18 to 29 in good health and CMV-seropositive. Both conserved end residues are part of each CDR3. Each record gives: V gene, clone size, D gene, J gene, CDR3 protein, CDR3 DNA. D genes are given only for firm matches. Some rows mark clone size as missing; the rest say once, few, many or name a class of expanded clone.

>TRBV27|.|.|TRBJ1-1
CASSLMGQSTEAFF
TGTGCCAGCAGTTTAATGGGACAAAGCACTGAAGCTTTCTTT
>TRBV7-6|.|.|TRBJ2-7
CASSTLGSGEQYF
TGTGCCAGCAGCACGCTCGGTTCGGGCGAGCAGTACTTC
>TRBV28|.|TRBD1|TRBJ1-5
CASSPRTGRGGQPQHF
TGTGCCAGCAGTCCAAGGACAGGGAGGGGTGGGCAGCCCCAGCATTTT
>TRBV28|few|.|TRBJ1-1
CAAALGDRNTEAFF
TGTGCCGCAGCTCTAGGAGACAGGAACACTGAAGCTTTCTTT
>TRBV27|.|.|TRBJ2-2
CASSYQASTGELFF
TGTGCCAGCAGTTACCAGGCGAGTACCGGGGAGCTGTTTTTT
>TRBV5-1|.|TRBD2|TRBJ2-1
CASSLGLAGDNEQFF
TGCGCCAGCAGCCTGGGACTAGCGGGAGACAATGAGCAGTTCTTC
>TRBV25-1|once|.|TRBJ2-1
CASSGIVYNEQFF
TGTGCCAGCAGTGGCATAGTCTACAATGAGCAGTTCTTC
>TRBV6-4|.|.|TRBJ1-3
CASSRQAGNTIYF
TGTGCCAGCAGCCGACAGGCTGGAAACACCATATATTTT
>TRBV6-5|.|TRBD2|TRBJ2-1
CASRPSLARFNEQFF
TGTGCCAGCAGGCCCTCACTAGCGCGTTTCAATGAGCAGTTCTTC
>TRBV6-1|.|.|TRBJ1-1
CASSVKGRGLGTEAFF
TGTGCCAGCAGTGTGAAGGGAAGGGGTTTGGGGACTGAAGCTTTCTTT
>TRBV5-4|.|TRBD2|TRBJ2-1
CASSQKLAGALDEQFF
TGTGCCAGCAGCCAGAAACTAGCGGGAGCTTTAGATGAGCAGTTCTTC
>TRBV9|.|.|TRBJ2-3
CASASTEDTQYF
TGTGCCAGCGCATCGACAGAAGATACGCAGTATTTT
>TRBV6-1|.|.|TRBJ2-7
CASAPGVVAYEQYF
TGTGCCAGCGCCCCAGGGGTAGTAGCCTACGAGCAGTACTTC
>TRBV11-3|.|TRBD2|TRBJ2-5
CASSFRSGNRETQYF
TGCGCCAGCAGCTTTAGGAGCGGGAATAGGGAGACCCAGTACTTC
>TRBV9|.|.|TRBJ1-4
CASSVGTGTATNEKLFF
TGTGCCAGCAGCGTAGGAACAGGGACCGCAACTAATGAAAAACTGTTTTTT
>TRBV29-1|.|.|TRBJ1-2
CSVGTSNYGYTF
TGCAGCGTGGGGACTTCTAACTATGGCTACACCTTC
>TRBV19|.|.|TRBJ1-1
CASTHGGTEAFF
TGTGCCAGTACCCATGGAGGCACTGAAGCTTTCTTT
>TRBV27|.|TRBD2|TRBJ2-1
CASMGGSSFSYNEQFF
TGTGCCAGCATGGGCGGGAGCTCCTTCTCCTACAATGAGCAGTTCTTC
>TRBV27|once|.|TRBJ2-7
CASSLTGVVYEQYF
TGTGCCAGCAGTTTAACAGGCGTCGTTTACGAGCAGTACTTC
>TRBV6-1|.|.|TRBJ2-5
CASSDRGSFDTQYF
TGTGCCAGCAGTGATAGGGGCAGTTTCGATACCCAGTACTTC
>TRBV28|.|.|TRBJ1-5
CASSTGGGTYQPQHF
TGTGCCAGCAGTACGGGAGGGGGTACTTATCAGCCCCAGCATTTT
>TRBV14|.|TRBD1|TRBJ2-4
CASSHETRGLAKNIQYF
TGTGCCAGCAGCCACGAAACGAGGGGGCTAGCCAAAAACATTCAGTACTTC
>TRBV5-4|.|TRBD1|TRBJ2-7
CASSRDRTYEQYF
TGTGCCAGCAGCCGGGACAGAACCTACGAGCAGTACTTC
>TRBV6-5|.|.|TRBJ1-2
CASSDRGYGYTF
TGTGCCAGCAGTGACCGGGGCTATGGCTACACCTTC